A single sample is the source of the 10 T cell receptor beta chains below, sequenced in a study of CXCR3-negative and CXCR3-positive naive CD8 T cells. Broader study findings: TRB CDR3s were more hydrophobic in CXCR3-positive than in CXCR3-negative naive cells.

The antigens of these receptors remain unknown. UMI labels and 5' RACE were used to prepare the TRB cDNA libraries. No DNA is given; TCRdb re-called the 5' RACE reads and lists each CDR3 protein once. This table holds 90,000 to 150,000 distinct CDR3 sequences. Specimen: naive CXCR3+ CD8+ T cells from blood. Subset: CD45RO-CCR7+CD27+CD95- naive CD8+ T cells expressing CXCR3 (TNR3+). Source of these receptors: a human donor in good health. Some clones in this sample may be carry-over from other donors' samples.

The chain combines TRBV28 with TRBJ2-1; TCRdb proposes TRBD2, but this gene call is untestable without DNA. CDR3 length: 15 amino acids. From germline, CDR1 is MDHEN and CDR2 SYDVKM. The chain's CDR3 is CASSLQDYRWDEQFF.

The CDR3 reads CASSVGGGAYYGYTF. V gene TRBV9 combines with J gene TRBJ1-2; TCRdb returns TRBD1, unconfirmable since there is no DNA. Per the germline V gene, CDR1 is SGDLS and CDR2 is YYNGEE. This CDR3 is built from 15 residues.

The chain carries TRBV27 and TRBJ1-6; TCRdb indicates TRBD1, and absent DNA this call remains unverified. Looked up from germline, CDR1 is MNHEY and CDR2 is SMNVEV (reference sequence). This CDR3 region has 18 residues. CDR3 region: CASSLSIGGGPYNSPLHF.

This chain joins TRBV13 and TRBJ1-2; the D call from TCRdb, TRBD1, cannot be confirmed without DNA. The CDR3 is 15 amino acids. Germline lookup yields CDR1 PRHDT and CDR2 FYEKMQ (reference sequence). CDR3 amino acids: CASSFTTGEDYGYTF.

The CDR3 here is CASSADSGRHYNEQFF. The V and J genes are TRBV9 and TRBJ2-1; there is no DNA to check the TCRdb D call of TRBD2. In germline, CDR1 is SGDLS, CDR2 YYNGEE. The CDR3 runs 16 residues. The variable domain in full, completed from reference TRBV9 and TRBJ2-1, reads DSGVTQTPKHLITATGQRVTLRCSPRSGDLSVYWYQQSLDQGLQFLIQYYNGEERAKGNILERFSAQQFPDLHSELNLSSLELGDSALYFCASSADSGRHYNEQFFGPGTRLTVL.

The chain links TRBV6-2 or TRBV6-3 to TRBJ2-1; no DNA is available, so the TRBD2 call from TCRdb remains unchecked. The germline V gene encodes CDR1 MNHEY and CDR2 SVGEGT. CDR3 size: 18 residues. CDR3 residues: CASTPGRGGLGSYNEQFF.

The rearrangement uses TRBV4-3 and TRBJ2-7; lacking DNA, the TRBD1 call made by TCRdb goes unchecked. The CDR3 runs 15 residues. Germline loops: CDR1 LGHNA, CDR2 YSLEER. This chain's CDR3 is CASSQGQGEAYEQYF.

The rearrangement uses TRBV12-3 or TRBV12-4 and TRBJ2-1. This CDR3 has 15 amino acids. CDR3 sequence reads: CASSLGAAAYNEQFF.

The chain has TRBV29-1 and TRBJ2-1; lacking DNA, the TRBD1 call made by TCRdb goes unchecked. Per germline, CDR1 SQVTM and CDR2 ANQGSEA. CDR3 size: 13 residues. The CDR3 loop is CSDSGASYNEQFF.

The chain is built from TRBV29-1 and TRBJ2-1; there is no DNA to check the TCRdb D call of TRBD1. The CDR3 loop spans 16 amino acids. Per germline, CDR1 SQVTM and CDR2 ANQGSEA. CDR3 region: CSVEDRGVLSYNEQFF.